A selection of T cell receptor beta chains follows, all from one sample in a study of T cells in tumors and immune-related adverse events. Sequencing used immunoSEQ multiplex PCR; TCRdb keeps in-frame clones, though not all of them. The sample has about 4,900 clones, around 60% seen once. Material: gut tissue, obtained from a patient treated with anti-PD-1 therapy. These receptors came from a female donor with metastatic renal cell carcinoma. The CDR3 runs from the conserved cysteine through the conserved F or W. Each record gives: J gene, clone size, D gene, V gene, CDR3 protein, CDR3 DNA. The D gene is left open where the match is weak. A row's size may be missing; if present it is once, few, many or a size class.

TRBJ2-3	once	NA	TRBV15	CATSRQPRGADTQYF	TGTGCCACCAGCAGACAACCCCGCGGGGCTGATACGCAGTATTTT
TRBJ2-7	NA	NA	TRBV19	CASSSYRGGNEQYF	TGTGCCAGTAGTTCTTACAGGGGAGGGAACGAGCAGTACTTC
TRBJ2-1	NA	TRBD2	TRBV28	CASSSQRGLGNEQFF	TGTGCCAGCAGTTCTCAGCGGGGGCTAGGGAATGAGCAGTTCTTC
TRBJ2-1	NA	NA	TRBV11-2	CASSLSGGWNEQFF	TGTGCCAGCAGCTTATCTGGGGGTTGGAATGAGCAGTTCTTC
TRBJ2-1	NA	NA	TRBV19	CASSLGGDYNEQFF	TGTGCCAGTAGCTTAGGAGGGGACTACAATGAGCAGTTCTTC
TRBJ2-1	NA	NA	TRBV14	CASSISEGDRNEQFF	TGTGCCAGCAGCATAAGTGAGGGGGATAGGAATGAGCAGTTCTTC
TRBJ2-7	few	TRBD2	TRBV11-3	CASSLSSGRTEQYF	TGTGCCAGCAGCTTATCGAGCGGGAGGACCGAGCAGTACTTC
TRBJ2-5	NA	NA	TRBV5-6	CASSSVRIMETQYF	TGTGCCAGCAGCTCGGTCCGCATAATGGAGACCCAGTACTTC
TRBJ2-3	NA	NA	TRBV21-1	CASSKALGSTDTQYF	TGTGCCAGCAGCAAAGCGCTAGGGTCCACAGATACGCAGTATTTT
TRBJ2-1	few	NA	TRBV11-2	CASYETRESRYNEQFF	TGTGCCAGCTACGAAACCAGGGAAAGCCGATACAATGAGCAGTTCTTC
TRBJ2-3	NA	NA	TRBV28	CASSLATDTQYF	TGTGCCAGCAGTTTGGCGACAGATACGCAGTATTTT
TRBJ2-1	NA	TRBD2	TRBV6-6	CASSYSSGGAYNEQFF	TGTGCCAGCAGTTACTCTAGCGGGGGGGCCTACAATGAGCAGTTCTTC
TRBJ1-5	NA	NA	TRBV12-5	CASTKPGPVESQHF	TGTGCTAGTACCAAGCCGGGACCCGTTGAGTCCCAGCATTTT
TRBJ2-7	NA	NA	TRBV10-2	CASSEVTPYEQYF	TGCGCCAGCAGTGAGGTAACTCCCTACGAGCAGTACTTC
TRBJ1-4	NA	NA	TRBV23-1	CASSPGPAGEEKLFF	TGCGCCAGCAGTCCCGGCCCGGCCGGAGAGGAAAAACTGTTTTTT
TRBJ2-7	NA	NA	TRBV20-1	CSARRGGEQYF	TGCAGTGCTAGAAGGGGTGGCGAGCAGTACTTC
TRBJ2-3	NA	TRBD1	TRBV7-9	CASSWGQGSTDTQYF	TGTGCCAGCAGCTGGGGACAGGGTAGCACAGATACGCAGTATTTT
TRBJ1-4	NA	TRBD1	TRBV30	CAWSEGTGGVSGEKLFF	TGTGCCTGGAGTGAGGGGACAGGGGGTGTCTCTGGTGAAAAACTGTTTTTT
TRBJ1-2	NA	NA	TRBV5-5	CASSLGEGGGGYTF	TGTGCCAGCAGCTTAGGAGAAGGCGGTGGTGGCTACACCTTC
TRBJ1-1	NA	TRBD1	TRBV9	CASSVAKDRGNTEAFF	TGTGCCAGCAGCGTAGCGAAAGACAGGGGGAACACTGAAGCTTTCTTT
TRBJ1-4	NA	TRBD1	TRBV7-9	CASSVRTGHRGPDEKLFF	TGTGCCAGCAGCGTAAGAACGGGACACAGGGGGCCGGATGAAAAACTGTTTTTT
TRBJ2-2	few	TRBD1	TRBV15	CATSRKGQGPNTGELFF	TGTGCCACCAGCCGGAAGGGACAGGGGCCGAACACCGGGGAGCTGTTTTTT
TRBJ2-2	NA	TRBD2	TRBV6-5	CASSYSGGAGTGELFF	TGTGCCAGCAGTTACTCCGGGGGGGCGGGCACCGGGGAGCTGTTTTTT
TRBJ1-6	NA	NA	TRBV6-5	CASRLTGQTNSPLHF	TGTGCCAGCCGCCTTACGGGACAAACTAATTCACCCCTCCACTTT
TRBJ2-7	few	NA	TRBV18	CASSPNSYEQYF	TGTGCCAGCTCACCAAATTCCTACGAGCAGTACTTC
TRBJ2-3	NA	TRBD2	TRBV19	CASSTSGMSTDTQYF	TGTGCCAGTAGTACAAGCGGGATGAGCACAGATACGCAGTATTTT
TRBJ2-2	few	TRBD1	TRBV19	CASRDRGDTGELFF	TGTGCCAGCCGGGACAGGGGGGACACCGGGGAGCTGTTTTTT
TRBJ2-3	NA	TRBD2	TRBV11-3	CASSLGTSGRTDTQYF	TGTGCCAGCAGCTTAGGGACTAGCGGGAGGACAGATACGCAGTATTTT
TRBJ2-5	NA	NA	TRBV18	CASSPRGEETQYF	TGTGCCAGCTCACCAAGGGGGGAGGAGACCCAGTACTTC
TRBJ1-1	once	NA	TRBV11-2	CASSLRTPGANTEAFF	TGTGCCAGCAGCTTAAGGACCCCAGGGGCGAACACTGAAGCTTTCTTT
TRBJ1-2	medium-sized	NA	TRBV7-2	CASSSGPGLVNYGYTF	TGTGCCAGCAGCTCCGGACCGGGACTTGTTAACTATGGCTACACCTTC
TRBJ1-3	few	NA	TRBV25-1	CASSGPGKSGNTIYF	TGTGCCAGCAGTGGCCCTGGGAAGTCTGGAAACACCATATATTTT
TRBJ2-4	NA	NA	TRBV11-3	CASSSPELNIQYF	TGTGCCAGCAGCTCTCCAGAATTAAACATTCAGTACTTC
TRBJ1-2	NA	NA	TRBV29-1	CSVGIFGLNYGYTF	TGCAGCGTGGGAATTTTTGGGCTTAACTATGGCTACACCTTC
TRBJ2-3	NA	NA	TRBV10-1	CASSLDRISTDTQYF	TGCGCCAGCAGTTTGGACAGAATAAGCACAGATACGCAGTATTTT
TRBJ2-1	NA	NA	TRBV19	CASSSRDNEQFF	TGTGCCAGTAGTTCCAGGGACAATGAGCAGTTCTTC
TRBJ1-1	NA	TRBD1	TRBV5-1	CASSRQGSEAFF	TGCGCCAGCAGCCGACAGGGATCTGAAGCTTTCTTT
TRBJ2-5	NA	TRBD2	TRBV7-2	CASSLGVAGGRETQYF	TGTGCCAGCAGCTTAGGGGTCGCGGGGGGAAGGGAGACCCAGTACTTC
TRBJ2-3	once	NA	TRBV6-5	CASGGGLGTDTQYF	TGTGCCAGCGGGGGCGGCCTTGGCACAGATACGCAGTATTTT
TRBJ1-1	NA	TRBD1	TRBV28	CASSLWGQGRIEAFF	TGTGCCAGCAGTTTATGGGGACAGGGTAGGATTGAAGCTTTCTTT
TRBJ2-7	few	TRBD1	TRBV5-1	CASSRTGQALVEQYF	TGCGCCAGCAGCAGAACTGGACAGGCCCTCGTGGAGCAGTACTTC
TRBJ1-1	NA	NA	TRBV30	CAWKRGAGTEAFF	TGTGCCTGGAAGCGGGGGGCTGGTACTGAAGCTTTCTTT
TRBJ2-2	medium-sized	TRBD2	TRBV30	CAWSRLAMNTGELFF	TGTGCCTGGAGTCGACTAGCTATGAACACCGGGGAGCTGTTTTTT
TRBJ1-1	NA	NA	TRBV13	CASSLQRNTEAFF	TGTGCCAGCAGCCTCCAGAGGAACACTGAAGCTTTCTTT
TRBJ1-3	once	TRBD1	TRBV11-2	CASSLASDRLGGNTIYF	TGTGCCAGCAGCTTAGCCTCGGACAGGCTAGGGGGAAACACCATATATTTT